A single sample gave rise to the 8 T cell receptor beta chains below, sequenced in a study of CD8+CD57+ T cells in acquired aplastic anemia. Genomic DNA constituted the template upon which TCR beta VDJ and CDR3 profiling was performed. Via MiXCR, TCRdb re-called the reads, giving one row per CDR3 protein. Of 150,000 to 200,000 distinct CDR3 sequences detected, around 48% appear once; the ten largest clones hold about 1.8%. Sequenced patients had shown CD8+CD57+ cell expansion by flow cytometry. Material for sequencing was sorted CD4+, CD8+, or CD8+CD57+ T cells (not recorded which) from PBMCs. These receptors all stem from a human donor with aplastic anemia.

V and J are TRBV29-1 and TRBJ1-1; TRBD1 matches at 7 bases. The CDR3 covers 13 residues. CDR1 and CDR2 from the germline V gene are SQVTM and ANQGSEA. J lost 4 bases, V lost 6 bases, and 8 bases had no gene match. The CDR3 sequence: CSVPPGGVTEAFF. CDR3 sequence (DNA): TGCAGCGTCCCTCCAGGGGGAGTCACTGAAGCTTTCTTT.

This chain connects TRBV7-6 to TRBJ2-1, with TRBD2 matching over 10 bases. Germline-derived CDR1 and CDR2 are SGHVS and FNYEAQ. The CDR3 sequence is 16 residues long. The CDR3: CANPLASGSSYNEQFF. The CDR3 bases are TGTGCTAACCCCCTCGCTAGCGGGAGTTCCTACAATGAGCAGTTCTTC.

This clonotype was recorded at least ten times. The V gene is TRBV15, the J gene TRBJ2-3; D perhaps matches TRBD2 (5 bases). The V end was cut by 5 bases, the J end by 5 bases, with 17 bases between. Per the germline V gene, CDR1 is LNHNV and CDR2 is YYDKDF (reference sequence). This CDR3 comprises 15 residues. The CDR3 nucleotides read TGTGCCACCAGCGGTATCGTAGCGAGAGGAGATACGCAGTATTTT. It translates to CATSGIVARGDTQYF.

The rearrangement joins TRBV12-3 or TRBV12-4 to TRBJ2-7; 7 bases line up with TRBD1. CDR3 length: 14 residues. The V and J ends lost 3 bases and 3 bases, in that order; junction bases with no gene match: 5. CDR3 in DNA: TGTGCCAGCAGTTTTAGGCACAGGGGCTACGAGCAGTACTTC. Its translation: CASSFRHRGYEQYF.

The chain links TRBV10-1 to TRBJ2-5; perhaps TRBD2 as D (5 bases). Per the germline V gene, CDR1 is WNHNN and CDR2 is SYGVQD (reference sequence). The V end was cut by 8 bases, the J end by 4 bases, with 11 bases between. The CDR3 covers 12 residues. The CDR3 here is CASSGRLETQYF. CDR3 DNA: TGCGCCAGCTCGGGGAGATTAGAGACCCAGTACTTC.

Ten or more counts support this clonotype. The CDR3 coding sequence is TGTGCCAGCAGCCACGACTCCCCCAGCAACGAGCAGTACTTC. This encodes CASSHDSPSNEQYF. The rearrangement joins TRBV7-2 to TRBJ2-7, with D uncertain. Germline V gives CDR1 SGHTA, CDR2 FQGNSA. V was pared by 5 bases and J by 5 bases, with 16 bases between. The CDR3 runs to 14 residues.

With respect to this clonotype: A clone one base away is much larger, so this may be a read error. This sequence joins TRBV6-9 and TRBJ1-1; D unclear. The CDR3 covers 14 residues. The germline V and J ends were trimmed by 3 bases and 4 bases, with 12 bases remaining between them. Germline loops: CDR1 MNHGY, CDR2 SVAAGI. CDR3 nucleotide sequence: TGTGCCAGCAGTTACGGGTCACTTGGCACTGAAGCTTTCTTT. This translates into CASSYGSLGTEAFF.

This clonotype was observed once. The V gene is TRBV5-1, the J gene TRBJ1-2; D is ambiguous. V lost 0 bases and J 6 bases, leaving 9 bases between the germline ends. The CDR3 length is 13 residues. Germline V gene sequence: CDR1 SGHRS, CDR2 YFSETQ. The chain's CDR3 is CASSLDYEDGYTF. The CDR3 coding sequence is TGCGCCAGCAGCTTGGACTATGAGGATGGCTACACCTTC.